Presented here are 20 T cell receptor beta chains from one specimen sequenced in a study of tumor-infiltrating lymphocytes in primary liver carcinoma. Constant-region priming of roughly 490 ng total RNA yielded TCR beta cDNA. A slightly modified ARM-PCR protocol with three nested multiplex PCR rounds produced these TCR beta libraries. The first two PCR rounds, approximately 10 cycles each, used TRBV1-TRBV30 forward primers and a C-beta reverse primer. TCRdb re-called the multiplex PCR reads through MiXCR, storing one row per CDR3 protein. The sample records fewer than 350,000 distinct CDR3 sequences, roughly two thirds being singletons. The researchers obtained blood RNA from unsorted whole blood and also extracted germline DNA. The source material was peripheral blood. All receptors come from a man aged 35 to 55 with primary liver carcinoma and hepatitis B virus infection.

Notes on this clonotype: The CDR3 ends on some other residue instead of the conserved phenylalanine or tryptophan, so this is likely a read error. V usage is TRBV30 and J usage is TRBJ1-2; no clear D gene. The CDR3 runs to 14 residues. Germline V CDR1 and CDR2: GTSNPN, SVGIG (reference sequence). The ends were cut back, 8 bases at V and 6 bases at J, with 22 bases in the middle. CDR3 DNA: TGTGCCGGCCGAACTGACATCGGATATGATGGCTACACCTCC. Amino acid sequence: CAGRTDIGYDGYTS.

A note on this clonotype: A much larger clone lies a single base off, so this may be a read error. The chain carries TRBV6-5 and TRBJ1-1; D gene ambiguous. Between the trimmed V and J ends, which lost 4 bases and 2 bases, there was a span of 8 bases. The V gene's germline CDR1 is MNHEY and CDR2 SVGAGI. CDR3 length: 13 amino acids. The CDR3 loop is CASSCEVNTEAFF. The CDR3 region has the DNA TGTGCCAGCAGTTGCGAGGTCAACACTGAAGCTTTCTTT.

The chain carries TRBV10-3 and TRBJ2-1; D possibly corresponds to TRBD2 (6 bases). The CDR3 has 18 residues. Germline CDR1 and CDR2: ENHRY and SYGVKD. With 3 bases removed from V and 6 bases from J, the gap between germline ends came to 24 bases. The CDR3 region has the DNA TGTGCCATCAGTGAACATATAGATTGGGGAGGTAGATTCAATGAGCAGTTCTTC. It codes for CAISEHIDWGGRFNEQFF.

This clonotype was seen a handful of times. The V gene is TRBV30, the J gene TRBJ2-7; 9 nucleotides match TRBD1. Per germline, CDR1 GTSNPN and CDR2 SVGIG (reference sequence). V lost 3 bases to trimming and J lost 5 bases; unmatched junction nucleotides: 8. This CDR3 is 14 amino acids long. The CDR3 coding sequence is TGTGCCTGGAGCAAGACAGGGGGTGGGGACGAGCAGTACTTC. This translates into CAWSKTGGGDEQYF.

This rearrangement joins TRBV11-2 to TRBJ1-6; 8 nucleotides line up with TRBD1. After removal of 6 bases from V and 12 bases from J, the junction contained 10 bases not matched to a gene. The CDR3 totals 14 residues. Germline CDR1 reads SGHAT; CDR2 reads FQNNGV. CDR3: CASSPGQGFEPLHF. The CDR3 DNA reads TGTGCCAGCAGTCCCGGACAGGGATTTGAACCCCTCCACTTT.

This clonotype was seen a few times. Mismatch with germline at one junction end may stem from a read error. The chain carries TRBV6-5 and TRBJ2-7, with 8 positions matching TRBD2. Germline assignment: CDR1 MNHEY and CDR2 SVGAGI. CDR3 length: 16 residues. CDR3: CASSPLSGSASHEQYF. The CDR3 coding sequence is TGTGCCAGCAGCCCCCTCAGCGGGAGTGCCTCCCACGAGCAGTACTTC.

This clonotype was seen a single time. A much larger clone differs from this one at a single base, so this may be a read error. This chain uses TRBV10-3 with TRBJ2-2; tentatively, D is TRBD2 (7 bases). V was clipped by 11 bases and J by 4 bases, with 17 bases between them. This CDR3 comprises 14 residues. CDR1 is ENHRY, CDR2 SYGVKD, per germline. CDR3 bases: TGTGCCGCCAAGGGGGGGGGTAGCACCGGGGAGCTGTTTTTT. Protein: CAAKGGGSTGELFF.

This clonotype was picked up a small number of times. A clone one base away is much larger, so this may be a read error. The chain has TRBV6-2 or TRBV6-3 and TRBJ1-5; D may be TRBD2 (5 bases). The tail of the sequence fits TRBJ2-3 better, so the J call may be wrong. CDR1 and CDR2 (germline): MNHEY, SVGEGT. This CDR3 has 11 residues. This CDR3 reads CASSSGWAQYF. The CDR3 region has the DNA TGTGCCAGCAGTTCGGGGTGGGCCCAGTATTTT.

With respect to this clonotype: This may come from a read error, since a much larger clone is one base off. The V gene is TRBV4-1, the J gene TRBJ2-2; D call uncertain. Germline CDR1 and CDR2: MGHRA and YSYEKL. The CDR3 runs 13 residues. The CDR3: CASNQVNTGELFF. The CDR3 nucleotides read TGCGCCAGCAACCAAGTCAACACCGGGGAGCTGTTTTTT.

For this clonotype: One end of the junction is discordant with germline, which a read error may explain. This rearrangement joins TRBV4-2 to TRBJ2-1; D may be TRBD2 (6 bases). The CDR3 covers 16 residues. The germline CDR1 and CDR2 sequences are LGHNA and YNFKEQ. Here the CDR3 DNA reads TGTGCCAGCAGCCAAGATGCAGGGAGGTCCTACAATGAGGAGTTCTTC. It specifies CASSQDAGRSYNEEFF.

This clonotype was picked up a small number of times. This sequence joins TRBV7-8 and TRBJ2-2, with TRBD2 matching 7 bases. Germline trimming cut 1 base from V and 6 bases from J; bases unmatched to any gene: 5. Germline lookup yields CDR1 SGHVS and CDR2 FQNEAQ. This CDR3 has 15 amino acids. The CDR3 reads CASSLGSGYSGELFF. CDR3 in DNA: TGTGCCAGCAGCTTAGGTAGCGGGTACTCCGGGGAGCTGTTTTTT.

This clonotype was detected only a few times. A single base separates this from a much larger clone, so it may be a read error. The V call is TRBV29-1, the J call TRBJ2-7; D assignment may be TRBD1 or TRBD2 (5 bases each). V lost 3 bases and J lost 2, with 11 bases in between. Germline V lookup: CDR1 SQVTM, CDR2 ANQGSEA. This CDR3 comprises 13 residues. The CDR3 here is CSVEGERPYEQYF. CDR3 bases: TGCAGCGTTGAGGGGGAGAGACCCTACGAGCAGTACTTC.

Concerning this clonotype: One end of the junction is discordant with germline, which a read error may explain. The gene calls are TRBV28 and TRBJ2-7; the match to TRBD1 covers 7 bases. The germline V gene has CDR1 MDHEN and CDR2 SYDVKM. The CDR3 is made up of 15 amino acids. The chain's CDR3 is CASSKKTGVRYEQYF. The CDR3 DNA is TGTGCTAGCAGTAAGAAAACAGGGGTTCGCTACGAGCAGTACTTC.

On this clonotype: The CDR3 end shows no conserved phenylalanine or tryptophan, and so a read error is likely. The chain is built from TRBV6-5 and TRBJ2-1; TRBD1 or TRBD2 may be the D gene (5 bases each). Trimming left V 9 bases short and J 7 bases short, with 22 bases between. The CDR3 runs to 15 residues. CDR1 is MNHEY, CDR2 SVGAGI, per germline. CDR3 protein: CASNGGTTRWNEQFL. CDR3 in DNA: TGTGCCAGTAATGGGGGAACCACTAGGTGGAATGAGCAGTTCTTA.

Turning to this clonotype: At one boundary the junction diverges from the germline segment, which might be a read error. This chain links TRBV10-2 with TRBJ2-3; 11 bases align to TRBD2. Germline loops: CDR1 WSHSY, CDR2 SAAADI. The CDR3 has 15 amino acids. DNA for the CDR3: TGCGCAAGCAGTGAGTCACTAGCGGGAGTATGTACGCAGTATTTT. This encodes CASSESLAGVCTQYF.

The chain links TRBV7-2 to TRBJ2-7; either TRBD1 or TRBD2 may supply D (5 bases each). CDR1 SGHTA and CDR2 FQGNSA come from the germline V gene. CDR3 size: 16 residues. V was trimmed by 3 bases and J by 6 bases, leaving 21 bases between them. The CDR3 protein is CASSFTSGTPGIEQYF. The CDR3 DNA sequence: TGTGCCAGCAGCTTCACATCCGGGACCCCGGGGATCGAGCAGTACTTC.

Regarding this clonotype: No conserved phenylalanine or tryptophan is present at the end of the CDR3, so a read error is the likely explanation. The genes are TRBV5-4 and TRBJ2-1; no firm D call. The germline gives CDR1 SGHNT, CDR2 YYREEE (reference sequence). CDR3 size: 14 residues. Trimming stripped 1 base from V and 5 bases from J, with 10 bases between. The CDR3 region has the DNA TGTGCCAGCAGCTTGTTGCAGTACGACAATGAGCAGTTCCTC. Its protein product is CASSLLQYDNEQFL.

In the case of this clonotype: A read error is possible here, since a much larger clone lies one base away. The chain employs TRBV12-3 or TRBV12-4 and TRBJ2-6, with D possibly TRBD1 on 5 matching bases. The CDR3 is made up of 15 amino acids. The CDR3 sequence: CASRRLLAGANVPTF. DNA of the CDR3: TGTGCCAGCAGACGACTGCTTGCTGGGGCCAACGTCCCGACTTTC.

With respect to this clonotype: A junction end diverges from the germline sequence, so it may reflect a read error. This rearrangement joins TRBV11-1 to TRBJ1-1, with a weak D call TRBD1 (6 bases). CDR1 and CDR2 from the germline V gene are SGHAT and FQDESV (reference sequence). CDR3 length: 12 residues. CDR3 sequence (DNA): TGTGCCAGCAGGTCGGGGGACACTGAAGCCTTCTTT. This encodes CASRSGDTEAFF. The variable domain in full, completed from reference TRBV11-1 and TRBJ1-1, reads EAEVAQSPRYKITEKSQAVAFWCDPISGHATLYWYRQILGQGPELLVQFQDESVVDDSQLPKDRFSAERLKGVDSTLKIQPAELGDSAMYLCASRSGDTEAFFGQGTRLTVV.

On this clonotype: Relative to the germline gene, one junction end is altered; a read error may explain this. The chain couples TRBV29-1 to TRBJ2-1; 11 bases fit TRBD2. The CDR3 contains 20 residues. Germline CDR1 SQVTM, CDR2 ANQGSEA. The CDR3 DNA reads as TGCAGCATTGAGGTTAGCGGGAGGGCTTTTAGGGGGAGTTCCTACAATGAGAAGTTCTTC. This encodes CSIEVSGRAFRGSSYNEKFF.